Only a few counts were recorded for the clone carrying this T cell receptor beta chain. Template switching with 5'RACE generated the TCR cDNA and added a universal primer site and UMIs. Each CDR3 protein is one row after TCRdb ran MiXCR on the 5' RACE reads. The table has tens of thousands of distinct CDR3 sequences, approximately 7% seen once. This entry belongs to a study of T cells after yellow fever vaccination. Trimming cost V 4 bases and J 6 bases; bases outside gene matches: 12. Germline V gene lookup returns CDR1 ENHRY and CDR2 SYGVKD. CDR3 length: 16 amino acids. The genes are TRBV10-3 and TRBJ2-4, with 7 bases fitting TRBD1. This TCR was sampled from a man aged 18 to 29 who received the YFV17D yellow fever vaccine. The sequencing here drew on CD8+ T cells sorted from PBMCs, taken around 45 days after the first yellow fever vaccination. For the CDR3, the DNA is TGTGCCATCAGTGGCCAGCCCGGGACAGTAAGAAACATTCAGTACTTC. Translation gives CAISGQPGTVRNIQYF.